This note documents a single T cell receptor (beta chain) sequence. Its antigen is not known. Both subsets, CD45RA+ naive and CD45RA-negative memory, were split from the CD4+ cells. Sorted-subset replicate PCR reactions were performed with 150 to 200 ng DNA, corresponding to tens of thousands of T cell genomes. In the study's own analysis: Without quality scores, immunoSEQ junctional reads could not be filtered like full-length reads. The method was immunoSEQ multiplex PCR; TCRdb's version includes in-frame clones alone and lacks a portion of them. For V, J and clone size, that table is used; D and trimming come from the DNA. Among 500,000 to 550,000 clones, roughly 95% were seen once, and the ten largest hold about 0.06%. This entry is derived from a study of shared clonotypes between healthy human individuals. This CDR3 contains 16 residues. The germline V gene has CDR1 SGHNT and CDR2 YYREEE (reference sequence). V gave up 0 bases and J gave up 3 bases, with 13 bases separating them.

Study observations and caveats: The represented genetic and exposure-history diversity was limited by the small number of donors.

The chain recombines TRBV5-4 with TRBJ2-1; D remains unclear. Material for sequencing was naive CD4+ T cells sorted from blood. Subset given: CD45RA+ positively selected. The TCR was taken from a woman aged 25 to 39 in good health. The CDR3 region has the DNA TGTGCCAGCAGCTTGGCGGGTGCCAGCATCTACAATGAGCAGTTCTTC. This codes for CASSLAGASIYNEQFF.